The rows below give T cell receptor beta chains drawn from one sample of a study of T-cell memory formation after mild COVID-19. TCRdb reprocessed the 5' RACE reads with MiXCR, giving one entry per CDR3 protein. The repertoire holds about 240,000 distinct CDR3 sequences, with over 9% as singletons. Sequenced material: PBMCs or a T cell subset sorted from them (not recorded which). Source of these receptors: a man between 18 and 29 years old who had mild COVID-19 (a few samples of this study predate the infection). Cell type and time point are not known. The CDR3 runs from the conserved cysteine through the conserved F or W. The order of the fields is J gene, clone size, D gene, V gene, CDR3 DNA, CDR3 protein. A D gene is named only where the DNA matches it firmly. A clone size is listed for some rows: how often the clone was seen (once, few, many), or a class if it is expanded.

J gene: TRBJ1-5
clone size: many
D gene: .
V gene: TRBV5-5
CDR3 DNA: TGTGCCAGCGGAGAAGGGACGGCTTATCAGCCCCAGCATTTT
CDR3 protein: CASGEGTAYQPQHF

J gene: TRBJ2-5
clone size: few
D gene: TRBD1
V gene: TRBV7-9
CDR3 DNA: TGTGCCAGCAGCCAGTTCCGACAGGGCCAAGAGACCCAGTACTTC
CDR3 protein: CASSQFRQGQETQYF

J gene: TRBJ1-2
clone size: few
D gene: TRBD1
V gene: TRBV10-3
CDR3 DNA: TGTGCCATTTCCGGGACAGGGGGAATCTATGGCTACACCTTC
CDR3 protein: CAISGTGGIYGYTF

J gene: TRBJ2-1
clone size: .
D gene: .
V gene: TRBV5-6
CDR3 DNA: TGTGCCAGCAGCAAGGGGGGGCCGAATGAGCAGTTCTTC
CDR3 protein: CASSKGGPNEQFF

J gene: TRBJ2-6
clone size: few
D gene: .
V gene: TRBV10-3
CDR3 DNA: TGTGCCATCAGTGAGTCGGGTGGGGCCAACGTCCTGACTTTC
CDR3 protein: CAISESGGANVLTF

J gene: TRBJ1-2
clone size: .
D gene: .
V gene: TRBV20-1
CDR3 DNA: TGCAGTGCTAGAACCCCAGGGGAAGGCTACACCTTC
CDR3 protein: CSARTPGEGYTF

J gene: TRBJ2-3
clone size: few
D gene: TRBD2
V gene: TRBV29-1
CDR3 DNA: TGCAGCGCCTCAGCGGGGGGCACAGATACGCAGTATTTT
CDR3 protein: CSASAGGTDTQYF

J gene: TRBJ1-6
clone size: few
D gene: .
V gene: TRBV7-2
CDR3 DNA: TGTGCCAGCAGCTTAGGACGTTCCAATAATTCACCCCTCCACTTT
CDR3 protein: CASSLGRSNNSPLHF

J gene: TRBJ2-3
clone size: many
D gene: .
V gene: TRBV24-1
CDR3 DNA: TGTGCCACCAGTCATGGAACACACTTCGATACGCAGTATTTT
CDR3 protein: CATSHGTHFDTQYF

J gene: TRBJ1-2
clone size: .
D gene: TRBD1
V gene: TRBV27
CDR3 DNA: TGTGCCACCTCCGACAGGGCCATCGGCTATGGCTACACCTTC
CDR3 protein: CATSDRAIGYGYTF

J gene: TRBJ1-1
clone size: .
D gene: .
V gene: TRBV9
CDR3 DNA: TGTGCCAGCAGCACCAGGGGAGGTCGGGCGGCTTTCTTT
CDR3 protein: CASSTRGGRAAFF

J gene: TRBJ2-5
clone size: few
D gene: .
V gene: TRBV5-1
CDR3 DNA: TGCGCCAGCAGCCCCACTCTGGGGGCCGGAGAGACCCAGTACTTC
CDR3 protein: CASSPTLGAGETQYF